The 9 T cell receptor beta chains presented below share a single source sample, sequenced in a study of CD8+CD57+ T cells in acquired aplastic anemia. Genomic DNA served as template for TCR beta VDJ and CDR3 profiling. One entry per CDR3 protein, called by TCRdb with MiXCR from the reads. The sample lists approximately 300,000 distinct CDR3 sequences; 45% to 65% were seen once. Previously, flow cytometry had revealed CD8+CD57+ cell expansion in the patients chosen for sequencing. What was sequenced was sorted CD4+, CD8+, or CD8+CD57+ T cells (not recorded which) from PBMCs. The receptors were gathered from a human donor with aplastic anemia.

The V gene is TRBV24-1, the J gene TRBJ1-1, with D perhaps TRBD1 (5 bases). CDR1 is KGHDR and CDR2 is SFDVKD in the germline V gene. The germline V and J ends were trimmed by 9 bases and 1 base, with 11 bases remaining between them. The CDR3 has 13 residues. The CDR3 sequence is CATQNRGNTEAFF. The CDR3 coding sequence is TGTGCCACCCAAAATAGGGGGAACACTGAAGCTTTCTTT.

On this clonotype itself: A much larger clone differs from this one at a single base, so this may be a read error. A read error is likely, as this CDR3 ends without the conserved phenylalanine or tryptophan. This sequence joins TRBV6-1 and TRBJ2-1; D is possibly TRBD1 (7 bases). The V gene's germline CDR1 is MNHNS and CDR2 SASEGT. Trimming pared 4 bases from V and 7 bases from J, leaving 17 bases between. The length of the CDR3 is 15 residues. CDR3 sequence reads: CASSATRGVVNEQFS. The CDR3 bases are TGTGCCAGCAGTGCTACCAGGGGGGTTGTGAATGAGCAGTTCTCC.

The chain employs TRBV25-1 and TRBJ2-1; 9 nucleotides line up with TRBD2. CDR1 is MGHDK and CDR2 is SYGVNS in the germline V gene. CDR3 size: 14 residues. After removal of 8 bases from V and 10 bases from J, the junction contained 12 bases not matched to a gene. CDR3 bases: TGTGCCAGCGGATTATTTGGAAGCGGGAGGGAGCAGTTCTTC. Amino acids: CASGLFGSGREQFF.

A remark on this clonotype: This may be a read error, as it is one base from a much larger clone. The chain has TRBV18 and TRBJ2-7, with unresolved D. The V end was cut by 0 bases, the J end by 7 bases, with 13 bases between. The germline gives CDR1 KGHSH, CDR2 LQKENI. CDR3 length: 14 residues. CDR3 bases: TGTGCCAGCTCACCACCGGACCCGGCCGGGGAGCAGTACGTC. Translated: CASSPPDPAGEQYV.

Many counts were recorded for this clonotype. One base away lies a much larger clone, so this may be a sequencing read error. The final CDR3 position lacks the conserved phenylalanine or tryptophan, pointing to a likely read error. The chain recombines TRBV5-1 with TRBJ1-2; tentatively, D is TRBD1 (6 bases). The CDR3 is 14 residues long. Per the germline V gene, CDR1 is SGHRS and CDR2 is YFSETQ. Trimming removed 3 bases at V and 5 bases at J, with 14 bases between. The CDR3 loop is CASSSTGHGYGYTS. The CDR3 DNA reads TGCGCCAGCAGCTCTACGGGACACGGGTATGGCTACACCTCC.

V usage is TRBV12-5 and J usage is TRBJ2-3; D is undetermined. V lost 2 bases to trimming and J lost 1 base, with 4 bases between them. Germline V CDR1 and CDR2: LGHNT, FRNRAP. The length of the CDR3 is 13 residues. CDR3 nucleotide sequence: TGTGCTAGTGGTTTGTCGGGCACAGATACGCAGTATTTT. As protein: CASGLSGTDTQYF.

V is TRBV20-1 and J is TRBJ2-2; D remains unclear. Trimming left V 2 bases short and J 4 bases short, with 8 bases between. Germline V lookup: CDR1 DFQATT, CDR2 SNEGSKA (reference sequence). This CDR3 is built from 13 residues. The CDR3 DNA reads TGCAGTGCTAGAATGGTTACCACCGGGGAGCTGTTTTTT. This sequence encodes CSARMVTTGELFF.

This chain uses TRBV24-1 with TRBJ1-1; 9 nucleotides match TRBD1. This CDR3 contains 16 residues. Germline V gene sequence: CDR1 KGHDR, CDR2 SFDVKD. The V and J ends lost 11 bases and 0 bases, in that order; junction bases with no gene match: 12. The CDR3 DNA is TGTGCCAGCTCACGGGGACAGGGTGGTATGAACACTGAAGCTTTCTTT. Amino acid sequence: CASSRGQGGMNTEAFF.

The V and J genes are TRBV15 and TRBJ1-1; 10 nucleotides agree with TRBD1. J was trimmed by 2 bases and V by 2 bases; bases with no gene match: 8. From germline, CDR1 is LNHNV and CDR2 YYDKDF (reference sequence). The CDR3 contains 17 residues. The CDR3 DNA reads as TGTGCCACCAGCAGAACCGGGACAGGGGCCAGTAACACTGAAGCTTTCTTT. Protein product: CATSRTGTGASNTEAFF. Together with reference TRBV15 and TRBJ1-1, the CDR3 gives the full variable domain: DAMVIQNPRYQVTQFGKPVTLSCSQTLNHNVMYWYQQKSSQAPKLLFHYYDKDFNNEADTPDNFQSRRPNTSFCFLDIRSPGLGDTAMYLCATSRTGTGASNTEAFFGQGTRLTVV.